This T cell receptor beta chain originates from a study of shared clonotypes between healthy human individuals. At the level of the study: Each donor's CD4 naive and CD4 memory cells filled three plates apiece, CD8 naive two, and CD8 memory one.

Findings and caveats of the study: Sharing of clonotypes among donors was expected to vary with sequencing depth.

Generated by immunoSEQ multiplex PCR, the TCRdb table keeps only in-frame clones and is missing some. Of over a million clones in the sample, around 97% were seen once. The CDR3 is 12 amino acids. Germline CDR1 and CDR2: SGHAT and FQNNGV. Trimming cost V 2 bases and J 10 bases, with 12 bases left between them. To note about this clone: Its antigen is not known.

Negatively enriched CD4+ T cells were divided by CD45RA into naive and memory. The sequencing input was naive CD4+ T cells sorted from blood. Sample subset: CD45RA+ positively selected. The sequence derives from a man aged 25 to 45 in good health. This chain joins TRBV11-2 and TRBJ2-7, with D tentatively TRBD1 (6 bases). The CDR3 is CASSLQGLEQYF. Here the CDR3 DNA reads TGTGCCAGCAGCTTACAGGGGCTAGAACAGTACTTC.